This T cell receptor (beta chain) was profiled in a study of T cell responses to AZD1222 COVID-19 vaccine. Study-level points and caveats: The donors showed a predominance of white British ancestry and of females, with possible underestimation of clonal diversity. Of spike-specific TCRs, nearly half reportedly target regions left unmutated in variants. Repertoires were obtained solely post-peak T cell response. Among those given AZD1222, only 5 to 7 were seropositive at baseline.

Sequenced by immunoSEQ multiplex PCR; TCRdb stores in-frame clones only, minus some. The table records 95,000 to 150,000 clones, over 75% of them present only once. The ends lost 1 base at V and 4 bases at J; junction bases unmatched: 8. Germline V lookup: CDR1 KGHSH, CDR2 LQKENI. CDR3 size: 17 residues. On this clone: Its specificity is not known.

The clonotype was recovered from an adult in good health. The chain couples TRBV18 to TRBJ2-2, with 8 bases that match TRBD1. The material sequenced was peripheral blood, taken on day 0 of AZD1222 vaccination. The CDR3 is CASSPRAGGVGTGELFF. Here the CDR3 DNA reads TGTGCCAGCTCACCACGAGCAGGGGGCGTCGGCACCGGGGAGCTGTTTTTT. The variable domain in full, completed from reference TRBV18 and TRBJ2-2, reads NAGVMQNPRHLVRRRGQEARLRCSPMKGHSHVYWYRQLPEEGLKFMVYLQKENIIDESGMPKERFSAEFPKEGPSILRIQQVVRGDSAAYFCASSPRAGGVGTGELFFGEGSRLTVL.